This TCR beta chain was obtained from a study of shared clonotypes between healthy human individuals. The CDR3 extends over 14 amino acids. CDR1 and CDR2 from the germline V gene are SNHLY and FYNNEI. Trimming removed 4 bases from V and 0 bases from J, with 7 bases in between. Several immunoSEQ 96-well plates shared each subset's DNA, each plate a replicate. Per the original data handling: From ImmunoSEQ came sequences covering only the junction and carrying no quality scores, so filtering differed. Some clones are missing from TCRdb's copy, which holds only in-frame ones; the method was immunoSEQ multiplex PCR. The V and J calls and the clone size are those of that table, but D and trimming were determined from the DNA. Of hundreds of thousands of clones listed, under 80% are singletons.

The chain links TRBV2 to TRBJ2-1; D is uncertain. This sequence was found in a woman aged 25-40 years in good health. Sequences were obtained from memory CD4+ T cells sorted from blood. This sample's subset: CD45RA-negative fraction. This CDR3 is CASSVRSSYNEQFF. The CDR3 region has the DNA TGTGCCAGCAGTGTGCGGAGCTCCTACAATGAGCAGTTCTTC.